This TCR beta chain was sequenced during a study of blood T cell repertoires in COVID-19. Study overall: Some COVID-19 samples were acute and others convalescent; all came from the United States, Italy and Spain. PBMCs, B-cell-depleted T cells, or T cells provided the cDNA or gDNA that made up the material.

The length of the CDR3 is 17 residues. The V segment lost 1 base and the J segment 4 bases; nucleotides outside the gene matches: 7. Germline CDR1 SGHNT, CDR2 YENEEA. Per the original data handling: Nucleated cell counts were estimated from reference gene primer amplification. Profiling relied on immunoSEQ multiplex PCR, and the TCRdb table lists in-frame clones only, not all of them. D and trimming come from the DNA, and the V and J calls and clone size come from that table. Of about 70,000 clones listed, around 89% are singletons. The chain couples TRBV11-3 to TRBJ2-1, with 10 nucleotides matching TRBD2. Material for sequencing was peripheral blood. The TCR was taken from a human donor in a cohort sampled during active COVID-19. CDR3 amino acids: CASSLVPGLADYNEQFF. CDR3 coding DNA: TGTGCCAGCAGCTTAGTCCCCGGACTAGCGGATTACAATGAGCAGTTCTTC. Filled out from reference TRBV11-3 and TRBJ2-1, the complete variable domain reads EAGVVQSPRYKIIEKKQPVAFWCNPISGHNTLYWYLQNLGQGPELLIRYENEEAVDDSQLPKDRFSAERLKGVDSTLKIQPAELGDSAVYLCASSLVPGLADYNEQFFGPGTRLTVL.